The 26 T cell receptor beta chains given below trace back to one sample, sequenced in a study of radiotherapy plus CTLA-4 blockade in lung cancer. Repertoires were generated with immunoSEQ multiplex PCR, while TCRdb's copy carries only in-frame clones and drops some. The sample lists some 100,000 clones, 65% to 85% occurring once. Sequencing was performed on peripheral blood, taken from a patient treated with radiotherapy plus ipilimumab. Source of these receptors: a human donor with non-small cell lung cancer who had a partial response to radiotherapy plus ipilimumab.

This clone was seen a few times. CDR3 bases: TGTGCCAGCAGCTTCGAATTGACAGGGGGCTACACCTTC. Amino acids: CASSFELTGGYTF. This chain joins TRBV12-1 and TRBJ1-2; the table names TRBD1, a call not compared with the DNA. TRBV12-1 is noted as a pseudogene. The CDR3 sequence is 13 residues long.

V is TRBV7-2 and J is TRBJ2-7; TRBD2 matches at 11 bases. From germline, CDR1 is SGHTA and CDR2 FQGNSA. V lost 5 bases to trimming and J lost 4 bases; unmatched junction nucleotides: 7. The CDR3 is 15 residues long. The CDR3 loop is CASSTRTSGSYEQYV. For the CDR3, the DNA is TGTGCCAGCAGCACCCGGACTAGCGGGTCGTACGAGCAGTACGTC.

The V and J genes are TRBV7-2 and TRBJ1-2, with a possible D match to TRBD1 (5 bases). Germline V gives CDR1 SGHTA, CDR2 FQGNSA. V gave up 5 bases and J gave up 3 bases, with 10 bases separating them. This CDR3 contains 13 residues. The CDR3: CASSRGLDYGYTF. DNA of the CDR3: TGTGCCAGCAGCCGGGGACTCGACTATGGCTACACCTTC.

This clone was seen a handful of times. This chain connects TRBV6-6 to TRBJ1-1; D is undetermined. The CDR3 contains 12 residues. Trimming removed 6 bases at V and 1 base at J, with 6 bases between. Germline CDR1 reads MNHNY; CDR2 reads SVGAGI (reference sequence). The chain's CDR3 is CASSEQNTEAFF. The CDR3 DNA sequence: TGTGCCAGCAGCGAACAGAACACTGAAGCTTTCTTT.

The chain combines TRBV6-6 with TRBJ1-5; D possibly corresponds to TRBD1 (6 bases). The CDR3 extends over 15 amino acids. Germline values: CDR1 MNHNY, CDR2 SVGAGI (reference sequence). Trimming shortened V by 4 bases and J by 11 bases, and 21 bases separated the two germline ends. The CDR3 loop is CASSWGRGLGRSQHF. The CDR3, as DNA: TGTGCCAGCAGTTGGGGCAGGGGCCTGGGCAGGTCCCAGCATTTT.

The chain combines TRBV11-2 with TRBJ1-1; no clear D gene. The CDR3 has 15 amino acids. V was shortened by 7 bases and J by 0 bases, with 15 bases between the two germline ends. CDR1 and CDR2 from the germline V gene are SGHAT and FQNNGV. DNA of the CDR3: TGTGCCAGCAACCCCGCGGGTTCCTTGAACACTGAAGCTTTCTTT. Protein sequence: CASNPAGSLNTEAFF.

CDR3 sequence reads: CASSTTSGIYNEQFF. CDR3 nucleotides: TGTGCCAGTAGTACGACTAGCGGGATATACAATGAGCAGTTCTTC. This sequence joins TRBV19 and TRBJ2-1, with 11 bases matching TRBD2. The CDR3 spans 15 residues. The germline V gene has CDR1 LNHDA and CDR2 SQIVND (reference sequence). With 4 bases clipped from V and 4 bases from J, the junction kept 3 bases outside the gene matches.

The chain links TRBV6-6 to TRBJ1-1; 7 positions agree with TRBD1. The CDR3 has 13 residues. V lost 2 bases and J lost 8; bases outside the gene matches: 5. Germline V gives CDR1 MNHNY, CDR2 SVGAGI (reference sequence). CDR3 amino acids: CASSYAGGQEAFF. In DNA, the CDR3 is TGTGCCAGCAGTTACGCAGGGGGACAGGAAGCTTTCTTT.

This chain connects TRBV9 to TRBJ1-4; 7 bases map to TRBD1. The germline CDR1 and CDR2 sequences are SGDLS and YYNGEE. V shed 0 bases and J 1 base; nucleotides not matched to a gene: 3. This CDR3 has 16 amino acids. In DNA form, the CDR3 reads TGTGCCAGCAGCGTAGGTACAGGGGAAACTAATGAAAAACTGTTTTTT. Translated, it gives CASSVGTGETNEKLFF.

In its sample, this clone was seen a few times. The rearrangement uses TRBV18 and TRBJ1-1; D is possibly TRBD1 (5 bases). Trimming took 4 bases from V and 2 from J, leaving 14 bases between them. The CDR3 sequence is 15 residues long. Germline CDR1 and CDR2: KGHSH and LQKENI. The CDR3 region is CASSLGGGLNTEAFF. The CDR3, as DNA: TGTGCCAGCTCACTCGGGGGGGGACTCAACACTGAAGCTTTCTTT.

Only one count was recorded for this clone. This sequence joins TRBV7-6 and TRBJ1-2, with D possibly being TRBD1 (6 bases). The CDR3 length is 16 residues. Germline loops: CDR1 SGHVS, CDR2 FNYEAQ. V lost 7 bases and J lost 1, with 19 bases in between. In DNA, the CDR3 is TGTGCCAGCACCCCAGAACAGGGCCTTAGTAACTATGGCTACACCTTC. Translated: CASTPEQGLSNYGYTF.

The chain combines TRBV28 with TRBJ1-5; the D gene is possibly TRBD1 (5 bases). Germline values: CDR1 MDHEN, CDR2 SYDVKM. There are 14 residues in the CDR3. The germline V and J ends were trimmed by 5 bases and 4 bases, with 12 bases remaining between them. Here the CDR3 reads CASSSRVRNQPQHF. CDR3 coding DNA: TGTGCCAGCAGTAGCAGGGTACGGAATCAGCCCCAGCATTTT.

V usage is TRBV30 and J usage is TRBJ2-5; a weak D match, TRBD1 (6 bases). The CDR3 is 12 residues long. Trimming stripped 0 bases from V and 5 bases from J, with 7 bases between. Germline values: CDR1 GTSNPN, CDR2 SVGIG (reference sequence). The CDR3 loop is CAWSVQGETQYF. Written as DNA, the CDR3 is TGTGCCTGGAGTGTCCAGGGGGAGACCCAGTACTTC.

This clone was counted once. This rearrangement joins TRBV5-6 to TRBJ2-7; maybe TRBD1 (6 bases). The CDR3 extends over 15 amino acids. Germline values: CDR1 SGHDT, CDR2 YYEEEE. The ends were cut back, 3 bases at V and 0 bases at J, with 13 bases in the middle. CDR3: CASSSRDTSSYEQYV. The CDR3 DNA follows: TGTGCCAGCAGCTCCCGGGACACGAGCTCCTACGAGCAGTACGTC.

This sequence joins TRBV9 and TRBJ2-3; 15 bases match TRBD2. CDR3 size: 16 residues. Germline CDR1 and CDR2: SGDLS and YYNGEE. The ends lost 2 bases at V and 3 bases at J; junction bases unmatched: 1. The CDR3 nucleotides read TGTGCCAGCAGCGTGGGACTAGCGGGAGGTACAGATACGCAGTATTTT. Its translation is CASSVGLAGGTDTQYF.

The chain links TRBV6-5 to TRBJ2-1; 9 nucleotides agree with TRBD1. V shed 2 bases, J shed 10 bases, and the junction held 3 bases outside the gene matches. Germline CDR1 reads MNHEY; CDR2 reads SVGAGI. CDR3 length: 13 residues. The CDR3 here is CASSYNRGPEQFF. CDR3 sequence (DNA): TGTGCCAGCAGTTACAACAGGGGGCCCGAGCAGTTCTTC.

In this sample, this clone turned up once. J is TRBJ1-1 and V is TRBV6-4, with unresolved D. Trimming cost V 4 bases and J 6 bases, with 15 bases left between them. There are 14 residues in the CDR3. Germline V gene data show CDR1 as MRHNA and CDR2 as SNTAGT. CDR3 in amino acids: CASSVSGGLAEAFF. CDR3 bases: TGTGCCAGCAGTGTGTCAGGAGGACTCGCTGAAGCTTTCTTT.

The rearrangement uses TRBV11-2 and TRBJ2-1; tentative D call: TRBD2 (5 bases). The V end lost 2 bases, the J end lost 9 bases, and 17 bases lay between the germline ends. Germline V CDR1 and CDR2: SGHAT, FQNNGV. The CDR3 extends over 15 amino acids. CDR3 DNA sequence: TGTGCCAGCAGCTTATTTTCAAGGGCTGGAGGTGAGCAGTTCTTC. It codes for CASSLFSRAGGEQFF.

Details on this clone: Other DNA sequences in this specimen translate into the identical CDR3. V usage is TRBV5-4 and J usage is TRBJ1-3, with D maybe TRBD1 (6 bases). V was trimmed by 4 bases and J by 1 base, leaving 9 bases between them. CDR1 and CDR2 (germline): SGHNT, YYREEE (reference sequence). This CDR3 has 14 residues. The CDR3 nucleotides read TGTGCCAGCAGCCCCAGGGGTTCTGGAAACACCATATATTTT. It specifies CASSPRGSGNTIYF.

The rearrangement links TRBV10-3 to TRBJ1-4, with TRBD1 matching over 9 bases. V lost 6 bases, J lost 7 bases, and 6 bases stayed unmatched. CDR3 size: 14 residues. Germline V lookup: CDR1 ENHRY, CDR2 SYGVKD. The CDR3 is CAIRPGQGGEKLFF. In nucleotides, the CDR3 is TGTGCCATCAGACCGGGACAGGGCGGTGAAAAACTGTTTTTT.

This rearrangement joins TRBV7-2 to TRBJ1-1; unclear D gene. Between the trimmed V and J ends, which lost 1 base and 1 base, there was a span of 7 bases. The CDR3 contains 14 residues. The V gene's germline CDR1 is SGHTA and CDR2 FQGNSA. The CDR3 loop reads CASSLGAPNTEAFF. The DNA of the CDR3 is TGTGCCAGCAGCTTAGGGGCCCCGAACACTGAAGCTTTCTTT.

In its sample, this clone was seen a few times. The genes are TRBV5-8 and TRBJ1-2; 9 nucleotides agree with TRBD1. After removal of 6 bases from V and 7 bases from J, the junction contained 19 bases not matched to a gene. The CDR3 has 17 residues. In germline, CDR1 is SGHTS, CDR2 YDEGEE. CDR3 protein: CASTPGQGLAKLRGYTF. For the CDR3, the DNA is TGTGCCAGCACCCCGGGACAGGGCCTAGCGAAGCTGCGTGGCTACACCTTC.

The chain links TRBV19 to TRBJ2-2; 8 bases are shared with TRBD2. Germline lookup yields CDR1 LNHDA and CDR2 SQIVND (reference sequence). With V trimmed by 10 bases and J by 4 bases, 11 bases remained unmatched. The CDR3 contains 15 residues. The CDR3 DNA is TGTGCCACCCGGGGGGCGGGAGGTGCCACCGGGGAGCTGTTTTTT. This sequence encodes CATRGAGGATGELFF.

This chain links TRBV2 with TRBJ2-1, with no clear D. The germline V and J ends were trimmed by 8 bases and 0 bases, with 11 bases remaining between them. The CDR3 covers 14 residues. CDR1 and CDR2 (germline): SNHLY, FYNNEI. The CDR3 DNA reads as TGTGCCAGCTACTCCCCGAGCTCCTACAATGAGCAGTTCTTC. Protein product: CASYSPSSYNEQFF.

Only one count was recorded for this clone. V is TRBV7-9 and J is TRBJ2-3; D is unresolved. The CDR3 is 14 residues long. V lost 4 bases, J lost 2 bases, and 10 bases lay in between. Per the germline V gene, CDR1 is SEHNR and CDR2 is FQNEAQ (reference sequence). CDR3 region: CASSSRSNTDTQYF. The CDR3, as DNA: TGTGCCAGCAGCTCGCGTAGTAACACAGATACGCAGTATTTT.

The chain has TRBV9 and TRBJ1-1, with D possibly TRBD1 on 5 matching bases. The CDR3 has 15 residues. Germline CDR1 and CDR2: SGDLS and YYNGEE. Trimming removed 0 bases at V and 0 bases at J, with 9 bases between. The CDR3 sequence: CASSVGPGMNTEAFF. The DNA of the CDR3 is TGTGCCAGCAGCGTAGGGCCAGGGATGAACACTGAAGCTTTCTTT.